Given below is one TCR beta chain in context. This specimen belongs to a study of Ad26.COV2.S vaccination and SARS-CoV-2 variants. Described treatment: roughly 18 received Ad26.COV2.S at low or high dose, single or two shots; 5 received placebo; per-sample allocation not given. Day 63 after the first vaccine or placebo injection was the time point for sampling. CDR3 length: 12 residues. The V end lost 8 bases, the J end lost 5 bases, and 9 bases lay between the germline ends. CDR1 and CDR2 (germline): LNHDA, SQIVND (reference sequence). The data were produced by immunoSEQ multiplex PCR, yet TCRdb's version contains in-frame clones alone and is incomplete. The sample contains around 300,000 clones, about 85% of which appear only once.

The sequence derives from a person aged 18 to 65 who received the Ad26.COV2.S COVID-19 vaccine or a placebo. J is TRBJ2-2 and V is TRBV19, with D perhaps given as TRBD1 or TRBD2 (5 bases each). This specimen was peripheral blood, taken in a trial of Ad26.COV2.S vaccine versus placebo. CDR3 sequence (DNA): TGTGCCAGTGGGGGTTATACCGGGGAGCTGTTTTTT. Translated, it gives CASGGYTGELFF. Looking up the rest from reference TRBV19 and TRBJ2-2 gives the full variable domain: DGGITQSPKYLFRKEGQNVTLSCEQNLNHDAMYWYRQDPGQGLRLIYYSQIVNDFQKGDIAEGYSVSREKKESFPLTVTSAQKNPTAFYLCASGGYTGELFFGEGSRLTVL.